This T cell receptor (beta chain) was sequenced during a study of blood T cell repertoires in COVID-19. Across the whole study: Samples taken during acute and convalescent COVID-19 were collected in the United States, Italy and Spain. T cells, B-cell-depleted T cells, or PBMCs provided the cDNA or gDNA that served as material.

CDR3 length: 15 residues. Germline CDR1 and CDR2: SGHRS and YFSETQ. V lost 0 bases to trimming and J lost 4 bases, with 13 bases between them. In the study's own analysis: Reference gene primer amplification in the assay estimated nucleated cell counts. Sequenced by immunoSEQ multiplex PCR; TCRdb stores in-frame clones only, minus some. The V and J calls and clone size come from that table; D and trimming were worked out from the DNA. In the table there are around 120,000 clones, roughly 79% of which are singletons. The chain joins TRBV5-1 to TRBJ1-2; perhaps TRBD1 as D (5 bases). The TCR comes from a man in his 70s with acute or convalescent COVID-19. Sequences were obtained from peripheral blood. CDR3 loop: CASSLVQGSGYGYTF. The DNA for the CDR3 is TGCGCCAGCAGCTTGGTTCAGGGCTCCGGCTATGGCTACACCTTC.